This is a list of T cell receptor beta chains from one sample in a study of shared clonotypes between healthy human individuals. Using immunoSEQ multiplex PCR, the repertoire was profiled, and TCRdb retains in-frame clones only, with some absent. This table has 1.4 million or so clones, 98% to 99% appearing once. The source material was naive CD4+ T cells sorted from blood. The source of these receptors is a man under 40 in good health. Both conserved end residues are part of each CDR3. D genes are given only for firm matches. Clone size appears in some rows only: once, few, many, or a class for an expanded clone.

D gene,V gene,clone size,J gene,CDR3 DNA,CDR3 protein
.,TRBV7-2,.,TRBJ2-1,TGTGCCAGCAGCTTACTCGGGAGCTCCTACAATGAGCAGTTCTTC,CASSLLGSSYNEQFF
.,TRBV30,.,TRBJ2-1,TGTGCCTGGAGTGTAGGGAGGACTTGGGCCAGCTCCTACAATGAGCAGTTCTTC,CAWSVGRTWASSYNEQFF
TRBD2,TRBV7-9,once,TRBJ2-5,TGTGCCAGCAGCCCGACTAGCGGGAGGGCCCCGGAGACCCAGTACTTC,CASSPTSGRAPETQYF
.,TRBV5-1,.,TRBJ1-1,TGCGCCAGCAGCTTGGAGGGGCCCAGGGGAACTGAAGCTTTCTTT,CASSLEGPRGTEAFF
.,TRBV2,.,TRBJ1-2,TGTGCCAGCAGTGAATGGGGGGTGCCGGTGGATGGCTACACCTTC,CASSEWGVPVDGYTF
.,TRBV9,.,TRBJ1-2,TGTGCCAGCAGCGCATTGACAGGCTCTAACTATGGCTACACCTTC,CASSALTGSNYGYTF
TRBD1,TRBV4-3,once,TRBJ2-3,TGCGCCAGCAGCGATACGATTCAGGGACAGGGAAGCACAGATACGCAGTATTTT,CASSDTIQGQGSTDTQYF
.,TRBV9,.,TRBJ1-1,TGTGCCAGCAGCGCGCTTGACACGAACACTGAAGCTTTCTTT,CASSALDTNTEAFF
.,TRBV5-1,.,TRBJ1-1,TGCGCCAGCAGCTTGCCAACAGGGCCCACTGAAGCTTTCTTT,CASSLPTGPTEAFF
TRBD1,TRBV19,.,TRBJ1-2,TGTGCCAGTACCTCTCAGGGGGACCGACCTAACTATGGCTACACCTTC,CASTSQGDRPNYGYTF
.,TRBV28,.,TRBJ2-7,TGTGCCAGCAGTCTCCGTGTCTTCCGGCAGTACTTC,CASSLRVFRQYF
.,TRBV5-1,.,TRBJ2-7,TGCGCCAGCAGCTTGGTTGCAGGGATCGACGAGCAGTACTTC,CASSLVAGIDEQYF
TRBD2,TRBV6-6,.,TRBJ2-7,TGTGCCAGCAGAGAATCGGGACTAGCCCTCTACGAGCAGTACTTC,CASRESGLALYEQYF
TRBD2,TRBV5-1,.,TRBJ2-1,TGCGCCAGCAGCTTGGGACTAGCGGGGGCGGATGAGCAGTTCTTC,CASSLGLAGADEQFF
.,TRBV27,.,TRBJ2-5,TGTGCCAGCAGCCCGGCAGGCTACCCCGAGTCCGAGACCCAGTACTTC,CASSPAGYPESETQYF
.,TRBV21-1,few,TRBJ2-7,TGTGCCACACTGTGCGGCGGGAGAGAGTACGAGCAGTACTTC,CATLCGGREYEQYF
TRBD2,TRBV19,.,TRBJ2-7,TGTGCCAGTAGTTCGGATAGCGGGAGATCCTACGAGCAGTACTTC,CASSSDSGRSYEQYF
TRBD1,TRBV2,.,TRBJ1-1,TGTGCCAGCAGGGCGGGACAGCAGGAAGCTTTCTTT,CASRAGQQEAFF
.,TRBV10-3,.,TRBJ2-1,TGTGCCATCAGTGGCTCGACTGGATACAATGAGCAGTTCTTC,CAISGSTGYNEQFF
.,TRBV29-1,.,TRBJ1-3,TGCAGCGGTCGGGAATCTTCTGGAAACACCATATATTTT,CSGRESSGNTIYF
.,TRBV5-6,.,TRBJ2-7,TGTGCCAGCAGCTTGGGAGACGGGTCCTACGAGCAGTACTTC,CASSLGDGSYEQYF
.,TRBV7-9,once,TRBJ2-2,TGTGCCAGCAGCTTCCGGCAGGGGAACACCGGGGAGCTGTTTTTT,CASSFRQGNTGELFF
TRBD1,TRBV6-1,.,TRBJ2-5,TGTGCCAGCAGTGAAGCCTCACAGGGGAAAGAGACCCAGTACTTC,CASSEASQGKETQYF
.,TRBV7-8,.,TRBJ1-5,TGTGCCAGCAGCTTAACAGGGATATATCAGCCCCAGCATTTT,CASSLTGIYQPQHF
TRBD2,TRBV11-2,.,TRBJ2-7,TGTGCCAGCAGCTTCCTCCCTAGCGGGAGGGCCGGTTACGAGCAGTACTTC,CASSFLPSGRAGYEQYF
TRBD2,TRBV7-9,.,TRBJ2-4,TGTGCCAGCAGCCCGGGACTAGCGGGAACCTACAATGCCAAAAACATTCAGTACTTC,CASSPGLAGTYNAKNIQYF
.,TRBV5-3,.,TRBJ2-7,TGTGCCAGAAGCGGCGCGCGGGGGCCTACCTACGAGCAGTACTTC,CARSGARGPTYEQYF
.,TRBV10-2,.,TRBJ2-3,TGCGCCAGCACGTACCCTGCAGATACGCAGTATTTT,CASTYPADTQYF
.,TRBV5-1,.,TRBJ2-5,TGCGCCAGCAGCTTGGCCATGGCCTTCGAGACCCAGTACTTC,CASSLAMAFETQYF
.,TRBV5-1,.,TRBJ1-1,TGCGCCAGCAGCGCCAACATGAACACTGAAGCTTTCTTT,CASSANMNTEAFF
TRBD1,TRBV7-2,.,TRBJ2-5,TGTGCCAGCAGCTTGGCCGGGACAGGGGGACAAGAGACCCAGTACTTC,CASSLAGTGGQETQYF
TRBD1,TRBV9,.,TRBJ1-2,TGTGCCAGCAGCCAGAGTGGGACAGGGAACATATATGGCTACACCTTC,CASSQSGTGNIYGYTF
TRBD1,TRBV19,.,TRBJ1-2,TGTGCCAGTAGGATGACAGGGGGCTATGGCTACACCTTC,CASRMTGGYGYTF
.,TRBV6-5,.,TRBJ2-7,TGTGCCAGCAGTGGACGGGGCCTTCGTTCCTACGAGCAGTACTTC,CASSGRGLRSYEQYF
TRBD1,TRBV27,.,TRBJ2-7,TGTGCCAGCAGTTTTAACAGGGGCTCCTACGAGCAGTACTTC,CASSFNRGSYEQYF
.,TRBV2,.,TRBJ2-7,TGTGCCAGCAGTCTCGGGAAGGCATACGAGCAGTACTTC,CASSLGKAYEQYF
TRBD1,TRBV19,.,TRBJ1-2,TGTGCCAGTAGTTTGGACAGGGTCAACTATGGCTACACCTTC,CASSLDRVNYGYTF
.,TRBV30,.,TRBJ1-1,TGTGCCTGGGGAGTGAACACTGAAGCTTTCTTT,CAWGVNTEAFF
.,TRBV18,.,TRBJ1-5,TGTGCCAGCTCACCATTCGGTGACAGGCAAAATCAGCCCCAGCATTTT,CASSPFGDRQNQPQHF
TRBD2,TRBV9,.,TRBJ2-7,TGTGCCAGCAGCGTAGGTGCGGGAGAATCCCACGAGCAGTACTTC,CASSVGAGESHEQYF
.,TRBV10-2,.,TRBJ2-1,TGCGCCAGCAGTGCATCCCGGGACCAGTCTAATGAGCAGTTCTTC,CASSASRDQSNEQFF
TRBD1,TRBV10-3,.,TRBJ1-2,TGTGCCATCAGTTCCGGGACAGAGTATGGCTACACCTTC,CAISSGTEYGYTF